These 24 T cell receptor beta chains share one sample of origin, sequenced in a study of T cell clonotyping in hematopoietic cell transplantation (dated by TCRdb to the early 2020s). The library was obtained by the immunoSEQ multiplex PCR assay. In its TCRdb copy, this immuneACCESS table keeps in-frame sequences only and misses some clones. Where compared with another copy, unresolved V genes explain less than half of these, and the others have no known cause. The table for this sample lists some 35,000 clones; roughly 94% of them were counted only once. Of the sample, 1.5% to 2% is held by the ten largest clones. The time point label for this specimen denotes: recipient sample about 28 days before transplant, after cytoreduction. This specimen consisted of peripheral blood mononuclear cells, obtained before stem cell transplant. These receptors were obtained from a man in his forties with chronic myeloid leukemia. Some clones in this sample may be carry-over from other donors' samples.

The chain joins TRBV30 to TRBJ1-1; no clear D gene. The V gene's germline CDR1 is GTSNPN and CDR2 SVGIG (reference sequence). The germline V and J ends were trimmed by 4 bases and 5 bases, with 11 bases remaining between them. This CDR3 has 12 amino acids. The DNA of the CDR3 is TGTGCCTGGAACAGAGGGTTTACTGAAGCTTTCTTT. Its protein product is CAWNRGFTEAFF. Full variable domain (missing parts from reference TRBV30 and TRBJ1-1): SQTIHQWPATLVQPVGSPLSLECTVEGTSNPNLYWYRQAAGRGLQLLFYSVGIGQISSEVPQNLSASRPQDRQFILSSKKLLLSDSGFYLCAWNRGFTEAFFGQGTRLTVV.

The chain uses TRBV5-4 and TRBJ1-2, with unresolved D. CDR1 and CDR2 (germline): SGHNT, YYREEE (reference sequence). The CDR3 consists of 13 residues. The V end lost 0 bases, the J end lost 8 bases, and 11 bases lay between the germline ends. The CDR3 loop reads CASSLDPTGGYTF. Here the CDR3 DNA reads TGTGCCAGCAGCTTGGACCCGACGGGCGGCTACACCTTC. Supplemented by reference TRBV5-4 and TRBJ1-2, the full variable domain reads ETGVTQSPTHLIKTRGQQVTLRCSSQSGHNTVSWYQQALGQGPQFIFQYYREEENGRGNFPPRFSGLQFPNYSSELNVNALELDDSALYLCASSLDPTGGYTFGSGTRLTVV.

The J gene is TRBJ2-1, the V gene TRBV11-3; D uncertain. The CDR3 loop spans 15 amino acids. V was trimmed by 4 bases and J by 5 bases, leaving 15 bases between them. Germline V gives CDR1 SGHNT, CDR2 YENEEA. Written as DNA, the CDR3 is TGTGCCAGCAGCTCCTACTCCTTATACCACAATGAGCAGTTCTTC. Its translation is CASSSYSLYHNEQFF.

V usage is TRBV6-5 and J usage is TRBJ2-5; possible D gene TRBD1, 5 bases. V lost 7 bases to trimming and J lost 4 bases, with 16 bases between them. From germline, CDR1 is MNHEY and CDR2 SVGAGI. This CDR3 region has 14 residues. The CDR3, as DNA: TGTGCCAGCACCTTACTGCAGGGTATAGAGACCCAGTACTTC. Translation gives CASTLLQGIETQYF.

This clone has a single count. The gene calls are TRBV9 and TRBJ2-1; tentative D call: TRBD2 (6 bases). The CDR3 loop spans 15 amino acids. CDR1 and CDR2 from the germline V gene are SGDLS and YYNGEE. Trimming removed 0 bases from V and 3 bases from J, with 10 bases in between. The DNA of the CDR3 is TGTGCCAGCAGCGTAGTAGCGGACATCTACAATGAGCAGTTCTTC. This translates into CASSVVADIYNEQFF.

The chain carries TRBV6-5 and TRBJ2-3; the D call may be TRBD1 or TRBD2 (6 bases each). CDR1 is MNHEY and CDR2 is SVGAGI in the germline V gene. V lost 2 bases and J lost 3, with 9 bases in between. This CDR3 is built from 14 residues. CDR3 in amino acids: CASSYRRGTDTQYF. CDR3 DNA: TGTGCCAGCAGTTACAGGAGGGGGACAGATACGCAGTATTTT.

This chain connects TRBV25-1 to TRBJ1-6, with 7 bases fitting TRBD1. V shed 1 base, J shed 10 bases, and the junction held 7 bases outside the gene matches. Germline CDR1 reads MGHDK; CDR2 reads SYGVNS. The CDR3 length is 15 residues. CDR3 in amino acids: CASSELGRGESPLHF. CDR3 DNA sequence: TGTGCCAGCAGTGAATTAGGCAGGGGGGAATCACCCCTCCACTTT.

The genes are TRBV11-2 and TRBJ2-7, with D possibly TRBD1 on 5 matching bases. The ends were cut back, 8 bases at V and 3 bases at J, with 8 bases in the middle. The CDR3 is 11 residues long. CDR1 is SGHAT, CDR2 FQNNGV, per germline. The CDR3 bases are TGTGCCAGCCAGGGCTACTACGAGCAGTACTTC. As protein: CASQGYYEQYF. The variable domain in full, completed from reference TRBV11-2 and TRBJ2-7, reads EAGVAQSPRYKIIEKRQSVAFWCNPISGHATLYWYQQILGQGPKLLIQFQNNGVVDDSQLPKDRFSAERLKGVDSTLKIQPAKLEDSAVYLCASQGYYEQYFGPGTRLTVT.

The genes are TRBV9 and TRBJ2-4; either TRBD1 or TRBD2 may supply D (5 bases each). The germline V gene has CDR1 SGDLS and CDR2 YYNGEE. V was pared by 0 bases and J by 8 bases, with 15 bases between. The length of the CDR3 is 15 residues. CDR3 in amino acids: CASSVGGGSLDIQYF. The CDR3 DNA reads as TGTGCCAGCAGCGTAGGGGGCGGGTCTTTGGACATTCAGTACTTC.

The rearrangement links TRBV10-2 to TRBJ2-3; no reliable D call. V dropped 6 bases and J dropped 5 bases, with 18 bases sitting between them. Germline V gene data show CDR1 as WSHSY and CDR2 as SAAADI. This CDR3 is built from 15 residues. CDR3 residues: CASSRLNFGQDTQYF. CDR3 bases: TGCGCCAGCAGCCGGCTCAACTTTGGCCAAGATACGCAGTATTTT.

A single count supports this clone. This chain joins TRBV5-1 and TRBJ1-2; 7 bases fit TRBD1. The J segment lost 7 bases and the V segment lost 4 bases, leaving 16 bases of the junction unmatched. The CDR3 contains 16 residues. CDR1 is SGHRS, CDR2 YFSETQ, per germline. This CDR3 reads CASSPQGGQTYSGYTF. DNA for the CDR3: TGCGCCAGCAGCCCCCAAGGGGGACAGACCTACTCTGGCTACACCTTC.

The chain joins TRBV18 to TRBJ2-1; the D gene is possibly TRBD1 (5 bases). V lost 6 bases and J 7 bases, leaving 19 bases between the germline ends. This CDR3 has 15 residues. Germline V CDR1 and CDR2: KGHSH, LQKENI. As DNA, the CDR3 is TGTGCCAGCTCTCTCGACAGCTCGGTCGGGAATGAGCAGTTCTTC. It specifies CASSLDSSVGNEQFF.

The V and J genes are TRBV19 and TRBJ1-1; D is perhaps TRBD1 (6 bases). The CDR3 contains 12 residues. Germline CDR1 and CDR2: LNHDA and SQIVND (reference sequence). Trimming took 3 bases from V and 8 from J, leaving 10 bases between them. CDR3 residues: CASSMTGPEAFF. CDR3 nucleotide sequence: TGTGCCAGTAGTATGACAGGCCCGGAAGCTTTCTTT.

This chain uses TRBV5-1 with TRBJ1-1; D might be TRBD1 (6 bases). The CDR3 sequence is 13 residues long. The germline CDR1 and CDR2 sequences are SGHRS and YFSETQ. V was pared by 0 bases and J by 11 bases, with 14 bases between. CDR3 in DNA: TGCGCCAGCAGCTTGGCGGGACAAGTTGGGGCTTTCTTT. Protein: CASSLAGQVGAFF.

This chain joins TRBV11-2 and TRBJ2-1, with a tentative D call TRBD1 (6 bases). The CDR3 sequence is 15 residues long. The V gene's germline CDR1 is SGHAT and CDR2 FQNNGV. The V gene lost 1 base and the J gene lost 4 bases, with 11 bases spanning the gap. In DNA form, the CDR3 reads TGTGCCAGCAGCTTAGGACAGGAGCCATACAATGAGCAGTTCTTC. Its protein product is CASSLGQEPYNEQFF.

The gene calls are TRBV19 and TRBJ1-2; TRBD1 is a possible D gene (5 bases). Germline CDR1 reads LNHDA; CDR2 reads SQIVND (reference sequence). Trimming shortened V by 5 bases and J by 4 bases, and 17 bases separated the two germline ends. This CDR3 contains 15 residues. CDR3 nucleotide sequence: TGTGCCAGTAGTCCCCAAGCTTACGGGGGCTATGGCTACACCTTC. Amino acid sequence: CASSPQAYGGYGYTF. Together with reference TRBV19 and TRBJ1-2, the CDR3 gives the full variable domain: DGGITQSPKYLFRKEGQNVTLSCEQNLNHDAMYWYRQDPGQGLRLIYYSQIVNDFQKGDIAEGYSVSREKKESFPLTVTSAQKNPTAFYLCASSPQAYGGYGYTFGSGTRLTVV.

In DNA form, the CDR3 reads TGCAGCGTTGATAGAGTCGGTGTGCAGTACTTC. Protein product: CSVDRVGVQYF. The chain has TRBV29-1 and TRBJ2-7; D uncertain. The CDR3 runs 11 residues. Trimming shortened V by 3 bases and J by 9 bases, and 12 bases separated the two germline ends. The germline V gene encodes CDR1 SQVTM and CDR2 ANQGSEA.

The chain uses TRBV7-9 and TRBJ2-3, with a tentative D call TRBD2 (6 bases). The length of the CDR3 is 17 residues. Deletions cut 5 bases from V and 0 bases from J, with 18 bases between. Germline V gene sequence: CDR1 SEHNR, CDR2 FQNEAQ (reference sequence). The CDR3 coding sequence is TGTGCCAGCAGCCCCCGTACAGCCGGGACTAGCACAGATACGCAGTATTTT. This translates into CASSPRTAGTSTDTQYF.

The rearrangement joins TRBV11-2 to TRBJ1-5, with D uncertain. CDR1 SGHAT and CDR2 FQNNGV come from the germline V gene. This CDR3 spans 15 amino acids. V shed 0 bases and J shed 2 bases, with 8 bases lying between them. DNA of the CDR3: TGTGCCAGCAGCTTAGAAGGGTACGGCAATCAGCCCCAGCATTTT. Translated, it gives CASSLEGYGNQPQHF.

CDR3 residues: CASSPDGGALTF. CDR3 in DNA: TGTGCCAGCAGCCCCGACGGGGGAGCTCTTACCTTC. The V and J genes are TRBV4-2 and TRBJ1-2; D possibly corresponds to TRBD1 (5 bases). CDR1 is LGHNA and CDR2 is YNFKEQ in the germline V gene. Between the trimmed V and J ends, which lost 4 bases and 14 bases, there was a span of 17 bases. The CDR3 totals 12 residues.

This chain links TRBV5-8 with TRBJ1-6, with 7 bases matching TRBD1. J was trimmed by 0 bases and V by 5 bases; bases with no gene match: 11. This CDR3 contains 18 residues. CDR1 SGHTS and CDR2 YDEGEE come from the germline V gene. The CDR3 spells CASSSGTALSSYNSPLHF. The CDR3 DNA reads TGTGCCAGCAGTTCAGGGACAGCCCTGAGCTCCTATAATTCACCCCTCCACTTT.

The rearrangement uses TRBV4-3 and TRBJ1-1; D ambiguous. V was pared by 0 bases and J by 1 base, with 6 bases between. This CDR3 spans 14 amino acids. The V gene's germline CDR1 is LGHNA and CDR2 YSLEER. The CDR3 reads CASSQEGGNTEAFF. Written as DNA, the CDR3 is TGCGCCAGCAGCCAAGAAGGAGGGAACACTGAAGCTTTCTTT.

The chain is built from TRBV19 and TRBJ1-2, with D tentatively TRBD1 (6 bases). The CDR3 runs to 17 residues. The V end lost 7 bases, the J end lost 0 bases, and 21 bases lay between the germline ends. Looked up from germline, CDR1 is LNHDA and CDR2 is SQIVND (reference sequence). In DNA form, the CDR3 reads TGTGCCAGTACCTCACTCCGTACCGGGACAACTAACTATGGCTACACCTTC. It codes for CASTSLRTGTTNYGYTF.

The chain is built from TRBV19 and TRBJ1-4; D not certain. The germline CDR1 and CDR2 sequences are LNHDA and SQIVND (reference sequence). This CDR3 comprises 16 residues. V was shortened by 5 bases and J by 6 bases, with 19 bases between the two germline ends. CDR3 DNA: TGTGCCAGTAGTCCCCGAGAGGGCTTGTCCTATGAAAAACTGTTTTTT. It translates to CASSPREGLSYEKLFF.